This T cell receptor (beta chain) was retrieved from a study of T cell responses to AZD1222 COVID-19 vaccine. Looking at the study overall: The analysis combined second doses at about 4 or about 12 weeks. The study's findings and limits: Baseline seropositivity occurred in only six AZD1222 recipients. Most donors were white British and more were female, and clonal diversity was possibly underestimated. Spike-specific TCR breadth and depth went up after people got two AZD1222 doses.

Worth noting for this clone: What it binds is unknown.

Germline CDR1 reads MNHEY; CDR2 reads SMNVEV (reference sequence). CDR3 length: 14 amino acids. Trimming took off 6 bases at V and 4 bases at J, with 15 bases between the two ends. TCRdb keeps only in-frame clones here, not all; method: immunoSEQ multiplex PCR. The table shows about 150,000 clones, with approximately 90% occurring only once. This clonotype originated in an adult in good health. V and J are TRBV27 and TRBJ1-2; TRBD1 might be the D (5 bases). This specimen was peripheral blood, taken on day 0 of AZD1222 vaccination. In DNA, the CDR3 is TGTGCCAGCAGCCTGCCTGGGGGTGTCTATGGCTACACCTTC. It translates to CASSLPGGVYGYTF.